These T cell receptor beta chains were read from a single sample in a study of control samples from healthy donors and cancer patients. Libraries were prepared by immunoSEQ multiplex PCR; TCRdb keeps only in-frame clonotypes and omits some of them. The sample includes 45,000 to 60,000 clones, 80% of them seen just once. Sequencing was done on a sample of blood. The receptors were sampled from a man in his sixties or seventies in good health. The CDR3 runs from the conserved cysteine through the conserved F or W. Fields, in order: J gene, V gene, CDR3 length, CDR3 protein.

j_gene: TRBJ2-7; v_gene: TRBV2; len: 18; CDR3aa: CASSEGLAGATITYEQYF
j_gene: TRBJ1-1; v_gene: TRBV5-6; len: 13; CDR3aa: CASSLDRGTEAFF
j_gene: TRBJ1-1; v_gene: TRBV5-5; len: 14; CDR3aa: CASSLDGWNTEAFF
j_gene: TRBJ1-2; v_gene: TRBV28; len: 15; CDR3aa: CASTQGDDGGYGYTF
j_gene: TRBJ1-5; v_gene: TRBV24-1; len: 16; CDR3aa: CATSDSRDRRNQPQHF
j_gene: TRBJ2-1; v_gene: TRBV14; len: 16; CDR3aa: CASSPGVGATYNEQFF
j_gene: TRBJ2-5; v_gene: TRBV6-1; len: 15; CDR3aa: CASSEQSRIQETQYF
j_gene: TRBJ1-2; v_gene: TRBV7-8; len: 14; CDR3aa: CASSSLQGSYGYTF
j_gene: TRBJ2-1; v_gene: TRBV7-9; len: 16; CDR3aa: CASSLALGSSYNEQFF
j_gene: TRBJ2-2; v_gene: TRBV6-2/TRBV6-3; len: 17; CDR3aa: CASSYEVARTNTGELFF
j_gene: TRBJ2-7; v_gene: TRBV11-2; len: 16; CDR3aa: CASSALRGRGFYEQYF
j_gene: TRBJ1-1; v_gene: TRBV27; len: 16; CDR3aa: CASSLIGGRRNTEAFF
j_gene: TRBJ2-7; v_gene: TRBV7-6; len: 12; CDR3aa: CASSPPEEEQYF
j_gene: TRBJ2-1; v_gene: TRBV28; len: 14; CDR3aa: CASSLTSGRNEQFF
j_gene: TRBJ2-4; v_gene: TRBV9; len: 14; CDR3aa: CASSVAPQEDIQYF
j_gene: TRBJ2-7; v_gene: TRBV5-5; len: 14; CDR3aa: CASLSGTGSYEQYF
j_gene: TRBJ2-2; v_gene: TRBV2; len: 12; CDR3aa: CASSFYTGELFF
j_gene: TRBJ1-2; v_gene: TRBV6-6; len: 14; CDR3aa: CASSYSGGNYGYTF
j_gene: TRBJ1-5; v_gene: TRBV19; len: 13; CDR3aa: CASSSGTNQPQHF
j_gene: TRBJ2-3; v_gene: TRBV7-9; len: 16; CDR3aa: CASSPTGTGSTDTQYF
j_gene: TRBJ1-1; v_gene: TRBV2; len: 15; CDR3aa: CASSDAGYPVAEAFF
j_gene: TRBJ1-1; v_gene: TRBV7-9; len: 15; CDR3aa: CASSPPGTGGTEAFF
j_gene: TRBJ1-1; v_gene: TRBV28; len: 14; CDR3aa: CASSFPSGSGEAFF
j_gene: TRBJ2-5; v_gene: TRBV27; len: 17; CDR3aa: CASSYRWDRGFGETQYF
j_gene: TRBJ1-4; v_gene: TRBV11-2; len: 16; CDR3aa: CASSSGDRVTNEKLFF
j_gene: TRBJ2-1; v_gene: TRBV5-1; len: 16; CDR3aa: CASSRDLAGESDEQFF
j_gene: TRBJ2-1; v_gene: TRBV7-2; len: 17; CDR3aa: CASSLGRAGGPSNEQFF
j_gene: TRBJ2-7; v_gene: TRBV24-1; len: 13; CDR3aa: CATSGGDKYEQYF
j_gene: TRBJ1-2; v_gene: TRBV19; len: 17; CDR3aa: CASRGVGGRELRDGYTF
j_gene: TRBJ1-2; v_gene: TRBV28; len: 15; CDR3aa: CASSQTGGAGYGYTF
j_gene: TRBJ2-7; v_gene: TRBV6-2/TRBV6-3; len: 15; CDR3aa: CASSTPDRPTYEQYF
j_gene: TRBJ1-2; v_gene: TRBV7-9; len: 16; CDR3aa: CASSPRFLGLGYGYTF
j_gene: TRBJ2-7; v_gene: TRBV19; len: 18; CDR3aa: CASSIDHRWWLPSYEQYF
j_gene: TRBJ2-5; v_gene: TRBV5-4; len: 18; CDR3aa: CASSRYVSQDRGLETQYF
j_gene: TRBJ2-5; v_gene: TRBV7-9; len: 13; CDR3aa: CASSLLSGETQYF
j_gene: TRBJ2-1; v_gene: TRBV4-1; len: 15; CDR3aa: CASSLQAGGLVEQFF
j_gene: TRBJ1-4; v_gene: TRBV6-5; len: 15; CDR3aa: CASSIQGHSNEKLFF
j_gene: TRBJ2-1; v_gene: TRBV4-2; len: 20; CDR3aa: CASSQEPGSWRGLHYNEQFF
j_gene: TRBJ1-6; v_gene: TRBV28; len: 15; CDR3aa: CASSLPDRNNSPLHF
j_gene: TRBJ2-3; v_gene: TRBV7-9; len: 12; CDR3aa: CASSLRQNTQYF
j_gene: TRBJ1-2; v_gene: TRBV19; len: 13; CDR3aa: CASSDRGLYGYTF
j_gene: TRBJ2-1; v_gene: TRBV18; len: 14; CDR3aa: CASSPQTGYNEQFF
j_gene: TRBJ2-5; v_gene: TRBV14; len: 15; CDR3aa: CASSQDIGGEETQYF
j_gene: TRBJ2-1; v_gene: TRBV7-2; len: 16; CDR3aa: CASSLQTSGDYNEQFF
j_gene: TRBJ2-5; v_gene: TRBV9; len: 15; CDR3aa: CASSSNPWTQETQYF
j_gene: TRBJ1-1; v_gene: TRBV6-5; len: 14; CDR3aa: CASSQQGLNTEAFF
j_gene: TRBJ2-2; v_gene: TRBV7-8; len: 16; CDR3aa: CASSLATVNNAGELFF
j_gene: TRBJ2-1; v_gene: TRBV12-5; len: 13; CDR3aa: CASARGQFNEQFF
j_gene: TRBJ1-5; v_gene: TRBV13; len: 15; CDR3aa: CASSLGGYSNQPQHF
j_gene: TRBJ1-5; v_gene: TRBV7-8; len: 15; CDR3aa: CASSSPTSGDQPQHF
j_gene: TRBJ1-1; v_gene: TRBV7-9; len: 13; CDR3aa: CASSWSRNTEAFF
j_gene: TRBJ1-2; v_gene: TRBV5-5; len: 13; CDR3aa: CASSLSSNYGYTF
j_gene: TRBJ2-5; v_gene: TRBV29-1; len: 15; CDR3aa: CSVVGGRRVQETQYF